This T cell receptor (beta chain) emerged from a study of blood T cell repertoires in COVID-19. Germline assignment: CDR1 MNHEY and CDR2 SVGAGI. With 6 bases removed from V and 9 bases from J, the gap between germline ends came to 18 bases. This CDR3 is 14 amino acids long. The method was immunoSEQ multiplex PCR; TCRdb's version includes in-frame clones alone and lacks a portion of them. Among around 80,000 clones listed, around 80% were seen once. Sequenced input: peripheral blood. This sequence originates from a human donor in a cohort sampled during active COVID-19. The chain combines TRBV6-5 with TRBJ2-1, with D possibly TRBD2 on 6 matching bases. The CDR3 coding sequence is TGTGCCAGCAGCCCGGGACTCCGGGCCGGTGAGCAGTTCTTC. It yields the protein CASSPGLRAGEQFF.